The sequence of this T cell receptor (beta chain) was determined in a study of tissue T cells after allogeneic stem cell transplantation. A note on this clone: Here the gene names and germline are mouse. The CDR3 is cut off 1 residue early in the read; its end comes from the germline J gene.

The CDR3 has 12 residues. Trimming took 0 bases from V and 5 from J, leaving 4 bases between them. In germline, CDR1 is SGHLS, CDR2 HYDKME. Time point of the sample: mouse harvest day 14 after allogeneic transplant. Tail vein injection delivered 10^7 T-cell-depleted bone marrow cells and 10^6 splenic CD5+ T cells. Assay used: immunoSEQ multiplex PCR; TCRdb lists only in-frame clones, some missing. The table includes over 5,500 clones, about half detected once. Input material: gut tissue. V is TRBV12-2 and J is TRBJ2-1; D remains ambiguous. This TCR was sampled from a female BALB/c mouse given C57BL/6 T cells with graft-versus-host disease after an allogeneic hematopoietic cell transplant. The CDR3 is CASSLHHAEQFF. The sequenced part of the CDR3 DNA is TGTGCCAGCTCTCTCCATCATGCTGAGCAGTTC.